This T cell receptor beta chain was retrieved from a study of identical twins. Overall study findings and caveats: Zero-insertion analyses could be partly confounded by invariant MAIT and iNKT cells.

This clonotype was detected only a few times. Its antigen is not identified. The CDR3 covers 18 residues. CDR1 is SGHTA, CDR2 FQGTGA, per germline. With V trimmed by 5 bases and J by 5 bases, 16 bases remained unmatched. MiXCR, applied by TCRdb to the 5' RACE reads, yields one record per CDR3 protein. The sample consists of approximately 410,000 distinct CDR3 sequences, less than 20% of them appearing once. The sequence was obtained from a middle-aged man in good health. The sample comprised naive T cells sorted from blood. This sequence joins TRBV7-3 and TRBJ2-5; 11 bases are a match to TRBD2. The chain's CDR3 is CASSTARSSGRGAETQYF. The CDR3 DNA is TGTGCCAGCAGCACAGCTCGGAGTAGCGGGAGGGGAGCGGAGACCCAGTACTTC. Looking up the rest from reference TRBV7-3 and TRBJ2-5 gives the full variable domain: GAGVSQTPSNKVTEKGKYVELRCDPISGHTALYWYRQSLGQGPEFLIYFQGTGAADDSGLPNDRFFAVRPEGSVSTLKIQRTERGDSAVYLCASSTARSSGRGAETQYFGPGTRLLVL.